The clone carrying this T cell receptor beta chain has only a few counts. V gave up 4 bases and J gave up 1 base, with 10 bases separating them. The CDR3 extends over 14 amino acids. Looked up from germline, CDR1 is LGHNA and CDR2 is YNFKEQ. These data originate in a study of blood T cells in healthy people across ages. Then a second PCR, running roughly 7 to 11 cycles, was carried out with a sample-barcoded 5' primer and a J-beta primer mix. TCRdb analysed the 5' RACE reads with MiXCR anew, one entry per CDR3 protein. The data hold 800,000 to 1,300,000 distinct CDR3 sequences, with 20% to 25% observed a single time. This sample was also put to use in a study of T cells of mothers and their children.

The receptor comes from a girl aged 2 to 9 in good health. Source material: blood. V usage is TRBV4-2 and J usage is TRBJ1-1; D may be TRBD1 (6 bases). CDR3 sequence: CASSPLQGNTEAFF. The CDR3, as DNA: TGTGCCAGCAGCCCATTACAGGGGAACACTGAAGCTTTCTTT.